This T cell receptor (beta chain) was captured in a study of T cell clonality in common variable immunodeficiency. General study findings and limits: CVID subjects showed higher TCRbeta clonality than healthy controls. In common variable immunodeficiency, TCR beta chains reportedly carried fewer deletions and N-nucleotide insertions.

Germline assignment: CDR1 LNHDA and CDR2 SQIVND (reference sequence). This CDR3 comprises 14 residues. This clone was counted a few times. Antigen: not known. The read halts 3 residues ahead of the CDR3 end, with the missing end drawn from the germline J gene. Method: immunoSEQ multiplex PCR; TCRdb's copy keeps in-frame clones and lacks some. The table lists approximately 51,000 clones, with no singletons. Sequenced input: peripheral blood mononuclear cells. This clonotype was sampled from a person aged 18 to 75 in good health. This rearrangement joins TRBV19 to TRBJ2-4; perhaps TRBD1 as D (6 bases). The part of the CDR3 DNA that was read is TGTGCCAGTAGTAGCCCTCGGGACAACTATGGT. Protein sequence: CASSSPRDNYG. The entire CDR3 protein is CASSSPRDNYGQYF.